The rows below give T cell receptor beta chains drawn from one sample of a study of T cell changes during pregnancy in multiple sclerosis. Produced via immunoSEQ multiplex PCR; TCRdb's table is partial and in-frame only. The sample holds over 50,000 clones, about 90% seen once. This specimen was peripheral blood, taken in the first trimester of pregnancy. These receptors were obtained from a female donor with multiple sclerosis, enrolled in a pregnancy study. Each CDR3 is given with its conserved first and last residue. The order of the fields is clone size, D gene, V gene, J gene, CDR3 protein, CDR3 DNA. D genes are given only for firm matches. Size values are once, few and many counts, or a class for expanded clones, and some rows have none.

abundance: -
d_gene: -
v_gene: TRBV28
j_gene: TRBJ1-2
CDR3aa: CASSPFPEVTYGYTF
CDR3nt: TGTGCCAGCAGTCCCTTCCCCGAGGTTACCTATGGCTACACCTTC

abundance: -
d_gene: TRBD1
v_gene: TRBV11-3
j_gene: TRBJ2-2
CDR3aa: CASRRQGQAGELFF
CDR3nt: TGTGCCAGCAGACGACAGGGGCAGGCCGGGGAGCTGTTTTTT

abundance: -
d_gene: -
v_gene: TRBV5-1
j_gene: TRBJ2-7
CDR3aa: CASSLEGNSYEQYF
CDR3nt: TGCGCCAGCAGCTTGGAGGGGAACTCCTACGAGCAGTACTTC

abundance: -
d_gene: -
v_gene: TRBV5-1
j_gene: TRBJ1-2
CDR3aa: CASSLEQGDGYTF
CDR3nt: TGCGCCAGCAGCTTGGAACAGGGAGACGGCTACACCTTC

abundance: -
d_gene: TRBD2
v_gene: TRBV9
j_gene: TRBJ2-1
CDR3aa: CASSTLAGNPSSYNEQFF
CDR3nt: TGTGCCAGCAGTACGCTAGCGGGGAACCCCAGCTCCTACAATGAGCAGTTCTTC

abundance: -
d_gene: -
v_gene: TRBV19
j_gene: TRBJ1-1
CDR3aa: CASSSIRTANTEAFF
CDR3nt: TGTGCCAGTAGTTCCATTAGGACAGCGAACACTGAAGCTTTCTTT

abundance: -
d_gene: TRBD1
v_gene: TRBV19
j_gene: TRBJ2-2
CDR3aa: CASSLGQTNTGELFF
CDR3nt: TGTGCCAGTAGCCTGGGACAGACCAACACCGGGGAGCTGTTTTTT

abundance: -
d_gene: -
v_gene: TRBV29-1
j_gene: TRBJ2-7
CDR3aa: CSVEGQGDSYEQYF
CDR3nt: TGCAGCGTTGAAGGGCAGGGCGACTCCTACGAGCAGTACTTC

abundance: -
d_gene: TRBD1
v_gene: TRBV15
j_gene: TRBJ1-4
CDR3aa: CATDRGGTNEKLFF
CDR3nt: TGTGCCACCGACAGGGGTGGAACTAATGAAAAACTGTTTTTT

abundance: -
d_gene: TRBD2
v_gene: TRBV19
j_gene: TRBJ2-5
CDR3aa: CASSTKSGRETQYF
CDR3nt: TGTGCCAGTAGTACCAAAAGCGGGAGAGAGACCCAGTACTTC

abundance: once
d_gene: -
v_gene: TRBV7-3
j_gene: TRBJ2-1
CDR3aa: CASSLTRMEYNEQFF
CDR3nt: TGTGCCAGCAGCCTGACTAGAATGGAGTACAATGAGCAGTTCTTC

abundance: -
d_gene: -
v_gene: TRBV6-1
j_gene: TRBJ1-5
CDR3aa: CASSEWGGSNQPQHF
CDR3nt: TGTGCCAGCAGTGAATGGGGAGGAAGCAATCAGCCCCAGCATTTT

abundance: -
d_gene: -
v_gene: TRBV7-9
j_gene: TRBJ2-7
CDR3aa: CASSLRQRPYEQYF
CDR3nt: TGTGCCAGCAGCTTAAGGCAGAGGCCCTACGAGCAGTACTTC

abundance: -
d_gene: -
v_gene: TRBV5-4
j_gene: TRBJ1-4
CDR3aa: CASSSRTGGAGEKLFF
CDR3nt: TGTGCCAGCAGCTCCCGGACCGGGGGAGCAGGAGAAAAACTGTTTTTT

abundance: -
d_gene: TRBD2
v_gene: TRBV27
j_gene: TRBJ2-5
CDR3aa: CASSFEAGRLETQYF
CDR3nt: TGTGCCAGCTCCTTTGAAGCGGGAAGGTTGGAGACCCAGTACTTC

abundance: -
d_gene: TRBD1
v_gene: TRBV29-1
j_gene: TRBJ1-4
CDR3aa: CSVTERTGFSANEKLFF
CDR3nt: TGCAGCGTCACAGAGAGGACAGGGTTTAGTGCTAATGAAAAACTGTTTTTT

abundance: -
d_gene: -
v_gene: TRBV4-3
j_gene: TRBJ2-1
CDR3aa: CASSRVQGEQFF
CDR3nt: TGCGCCAGCAGCCGGGTACAGGGTGAGCAGTTCTTC

abundance: -
d_gene: -
v_gene: TRBV19
j_gene: TRBJ2-7
CDR3aa: CASSWTAVIRLDEQYF
CDR3nt: TGTGCCAGTAGTTGGACAGCGGTAATAAGGTTGGACGAGCAGTACTTC

abundance: -
d_gene: -
v_gene: TRBV11-1
j_gene: TRBJ2-1
CDR3aa: CASSSLVPEQFF
CDR3nt: TGTGCCAGCAGCTCACTAGTCCCTGAGCAGTTCTTC

abundance: -
d_gene: -
v_gene: TRBV11-1
j_gene: TRBJ2-1
CDR3aa: CASSRMEGLDNEQFF
CDR3nt: TGTGCCAGCAGCCGGATGGAGGGTTTGGACAATGAGCAGTTCTTC

abundance: -
d_gene: -
v_gene: TRBV6-6
j_gene: TRBJ2-1
CDR3aa: CASSYVSGDEQFF
CDR3nt: TGTGCCAGCAGTTACGTATCGGGGGATGAGCAGTTCTTC

abundance: -
d_gene: -
v_gene: TRBV4-1
j_gene: TRBJ2-2
CDR3aa: CASSQLIGGTGELFF
CDR3nt: TGCGCCAGCAGCCAACTAATAGGAGGCACCGGGGAGCTGTTTTTT

abundance: -
d_gene: -
v_gene: TRBV6-6
j_gene: TRBJ2-7
CDR3aa: CASSLGSAYEQYF
CDR3nt: TGTGCCAGCAGTCTCGGGTCGGCCTACGAGCAGTACTTC

abundance: -
d_gene: -
v_gene: TRBV5-1
j_gene: TRBJ1-4
CDR3aa: CASREATGEKLFF
CDR3nt: TGCGCCAGCAGGGAAGCGACTGGTGAAAAACTGTTTTTT

abundance: -
d_gene: TRBD2
v_gene: TRBV6-4
j_gene: TRBJ2-2
CDR3aa: CASSASGTSATGELFF
CDR3nt: TGTGCCAGCAGTGCCTCCGGGACTAGCGCCACCGGGGAGCTGTTTTTT

abundance: -
d_gene: TRBD2
v_gene: TRBV7-9
j_gene: TRBJ2-5
CDR3aa: CASSSTGTSGRVGETQYF
CDR3nt: TGTGCCAGCAGCTCAACCGGGACTAGCGGGAGAGTGGGAGAGACCCAGTACTTC

abundance: -
d_gene: TRBD1
v_gene: TRBV27
j_gene: TRBJ2-7
CDR3aa: CASNTIRDRGHEQYF
CDR3nt: TGTGCCAGCAACACAATACGAGACAGGGGTCACGAGCAGTACTTC

abundance: -
d_gene: -
v_gene: TRBV27
j_gene: TRBJ1-2
CDR3aa: CASSPTAMTGVNYGYTF
CDR3nt: TGTGCCAGCAGTCCGACTGCCATGACAGGAGTAAACTATGGCTACACCTTC

abundance: -
d_gene: -
v_gene: TRBV19
j_gene: TRBJ2-7
CDR3aa: CASSRAPPYEQYF
CDR3nt: TGTGCCAGTAGTAGGGCTCCTCCCTACGAGCAGTACTTC

abundance: -
d_gene: TRBD1
v_gene: TRBV27
j_gene: TRBJ1-5
CDR3aa: CASSPDRVQPQHF
CDR3nt: TGTGCCAGCAGTCCAGACAGGGTCCAGCCCCAGCATTTT

abundance: -
d_gene: -
v_gene: TRBV12-5
j_gene: TRBJ2-1
CDR3aa: CASGLVISGDGDEQFF
CDR3nt: TGTGCTAGTGGTTTGGTAATTAGCGGAGACGGCGATGAGCAGTTCTTC

abundance: -
d_gene: TRBD1
v_gene: TRBV12-5
j_gene: TRBJ1-1
CDR3aa: CASGWDSAGSEAFF
CDR3nt: TGTGCTAGTGGCTGGGACAGCGCCGGTTCTGAAGCTTTCTTT

abundance: -
d_gene: TRBD2
v_gene: TRBV9
j_gene: TRBJ2-3
CDR3aa: CASSVGLAVGESQYF
CDR3nt: TGTGCCAGCAGCGTAGGTCTAGCGGTCGGTGAGTCGCAGTATTTT

abundance: -
d_gene: -
v_gene: TRBV10-3
j_gene: TRBJ1-2
CDR3aa: CAISDRDYSYTF
CDR3nt: TGTGCCATCAGTGACAGGGACTATAGCTACACCTTC

abundance: -
d_gene: -
v_gene: TRBV10-3
j_gene: TRBJ1-6
CDR3aa: CAIRSTGPNSPLHF
CDR3nt: TGTGCCATCAGATCGACAGGTCCTAATTCACCCCTCCACTTT

abundance: -
d_gene: -
v_gene: TRBV7-2
j_gene: TRBJ2-1
CDR3aa: CASSQPKRDEQFF
CDR3nt: TGTGCCAGCAGCCAACCAAAGCGGGATGAGCAGTTCTTC

abundance: -
d_gene: -
v_gene: TRBV4-3
j_gene: TRBJ2-1
CDR3aa: CASSQERELVGPFF
CDR3nt: TGCGCCAGCAGCCAAGAACGGGAACTAGTAGGTCCGTTCTTC

abundance: -
d_gene: TRBD2
v_gene: TRBV2
j_gene: TRBJ2-7
CDR3aa: CASRSTSGAYEQYF
CDR3nt: TGTGCCAGCAGATCAACTAGCGGGGCCTACGAGCAGTACTTC

abundance: -
d_gene: TRBD1
v_gene: TRBV28
j_gene: TRBJ1-5
CDR3aa: CASSFGGGGSQPQHF
CDR3nt: TGTGCCAGCAGTTTCGGAGGGGGCGGTAGTCAGCCCCAGCATTTT